This T cell receptor (beta chain) was identified in a study of neurological immune-mediated disorders. Broader study findings: Expanded clones shared no CDR3 amino acid sequences across subjects, suggesting private repertoires in all groups.

Every sequencing run produced over 170 million TCR-beta sequences that came from 15-18 subjects. MiXCR, applied by TCRdb to the 5' RACE reads, yields one record per CDR3 protein. The sample records roughly 98,000 distinct CDR3 sequences, about 13% being singletons. This clonotype has at least ten counts. No antigen is known for it. Sample time point: longitudinal time-point 2. Unsorted libraries were generated from 2 million PBMCs. These cells had been stored in RNAlater at -80 C. This CDR3 spans 13 amino acids. Trimming pared 1 base from V and 6 bases from J, leaving 10 bases between. What was sequenced was PBMCs. The receptor's source is a female donor with HTLV-1-associated myelopathy (HAM/TSP). The genes are TRBV12-3 or TRBV12-4 and TRBJ2-7; D is ambiguous. The CDR3 sequence: CASSLVGQLEQYF. Written as DNA, the CDR3 is TGTGCCAGCAGTTTAGTAGGGCAGCTCGAGCAGTACTTC.